Listed below are T cell receptor beta chains from one sample, sequenced in a study of blood T cell repertoires in COVID-19. TCRdb's table, derived via immunoSEQ multiplex PCR, lists solely in-frame clones and lacks some. The sample lists tens of thousands of clones; over 80% were seen once. Sample: peripheral blood. These receptors originate from a human donor with active COVID-19. The donor label of this sample is uncertain. Each CDR3 is given without its conserved first and last residue. Size is omitted from some rows. Given values are once, few, many or a class for expanded clones.

cdr3_aa: ASSPRVLGNTIY
clone_size: -
cdr3_length: 12
j_call: TRBJ1-3
v_call: TRBV27

cdr3_aa: ASSRRDRVSADTQY
clone_size: -
cdr3_length: 14
j_call: TRBJ2-3
v_call: TRBV7-2

cdr3_aa: ASSLGDREDQPQH
clone_size: once
cdr3_length: 13
j_call: TRBJ1-5
v_call: TRBV5-1

cdr3_aa: ASSEEEITEAF
clone_size: -
cdr3_length: 11
j_call: TRBJ1-1
v_call: TRBV2

cdr3_aa: ASSHGQGGSGANVLT
clone_size: -
cdr3_length: 15
j_call: TRBJ2-6
v_call: TRBV6-2/TRBV6-3

cdr3_aa: ASSPLQPAGEKLF
clone_size: once
cdr3_length: 13
j_call: TRBJ1-4
v_call: TRBV9

cdr3_aa: ASSLAAGSSYEQY
clone_size: -
cdr3_length: 13
j_call: TRBJ2-7
v_call: TRBV11-1

cdr3_aa: ASSRGAIYGYT
clone_size: -
cdr3_length: 11
j_call: TRBJ1-2
v_call: TRBV19

cdr3_aa: SVEVWDSRYNEQF
clone_size: -
cdr3_length: 13
j_call: TRBJ2-1
v_call: TRBV29-1

cdr3_aa: ASTPRRGALYNEQF
clone_size: -
cdr3_length: 14
j_call: TRBJ2-1
v_call: TRBV25-1

cdr3_aa: ASTQRGTNSPLH
clone_size: -
cdr3_length: 12
j_call: TRBJ1-6
v_call: TRBV28

cdr3_aa: ASSQGQAGNTIY
clone_size: -
cdr3_length: 12
j_call: TRBJ1-3
v_call: TRBV4-2

cdr3_aa: ASSGQGRETQY
clone_size: few
cdr3_length: 11
j_call: TRBJ2-5
v_call: TRBV7-8

cdr3_aa: ASSFDGERWANTEAF
clone_size: -
cdr3_length: 15
j_call: TRBJ1-1
v_call: TRBV7-9

cdr3_aa: ASSLDMRQLPETQY
clone_size: -
cdr3_length: 14
j_call: TRBJ2-5
v_call: TRBV7-8

cdr3_aa: ASSLDGMNTEAF
clone_size: -
cdr3_length: 12
j_call: TRBJ1-1
v_call: TRBV6-5

cdr3_aa: ASSPGQSGTATNEKLF
clone_size: -
cdr3_length: 16
j_call: TRBJ1-4
v_call: TRBV5-1

cdr3_aa: ASATDGQGEQY
clone_size: -
cdr3_length: 11
j_call: TRBJ2-7
v_call: TRBV19

cdr3_aa: ASSSAGTGGETQY
clone_size: few
cdr3_length: 13
j_call: TRBJ2-5
v_call: TRBV5-1

cdr3_aa: ASSVQSDTQY
clone_size: -
cdr3_length: 10
j_call: TRBJ2-3
v_call: TRBV3-1/TRBV3-2

cdr3_aa: ASSPTTRGDTEAF
clone_size: -
cdr3_length: 13
j_call: TRBJ1-1
v_call: TRBV18

cdr3_aa: ASRPPIAKNIQY
clone_size: -
cdr3_length: 12
j_call: TRBJ2-4
v_call: TRBV28

cdr3_aa: ASSQVAGVSSYNEQF
clone_size: -
cdr3_length: 15
j_call: TRBJ2-1
v_call: TRBV4-3

cdr3_aa: ASSSDRASYEQY
clone_size: -
cdr3_length: 12
j_call: TRBJ2-7
v_call: TRBV5-1

cdr3_aa: ASSRHADSPLH
clone_size: -
cdr3_length: 11
j_call: TRBJ1-6
v_call: TRBV18